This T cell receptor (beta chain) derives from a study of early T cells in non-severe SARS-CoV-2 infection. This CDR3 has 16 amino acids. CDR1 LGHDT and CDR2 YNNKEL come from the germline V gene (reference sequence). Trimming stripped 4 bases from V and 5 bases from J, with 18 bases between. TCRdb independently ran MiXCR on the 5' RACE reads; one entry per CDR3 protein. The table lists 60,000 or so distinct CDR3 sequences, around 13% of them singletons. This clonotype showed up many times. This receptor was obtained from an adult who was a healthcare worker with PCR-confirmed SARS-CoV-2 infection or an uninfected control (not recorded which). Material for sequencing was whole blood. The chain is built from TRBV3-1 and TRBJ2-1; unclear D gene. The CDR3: CASSPLISARNNEQFF. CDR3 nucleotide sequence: TGTGCCAGCAGCCCCTTAATTTCGGCCCGAAACAATGAGCAGTTCTTC.